This T cell receptor beta chain was found in a study of shared clonotypes between healthy human individuals. The overall study: A donor's plate count was three for CD4 naive and three for CD4 memory; CD8 naive had two and CD8 memory one.

Repertoires were generated with immunoSEQ multiplex PCR, while TCRdb's copy carries only in-frame clones and drops some. Found here are 2 million to 2.5 million clones, around 93% of them singletons; the top ten hold approximately 0.4%. The sample comprised naive CD4+ T cells from PBMCs. Subset specified: CD45RA+ positively selected. This TCR came from a young man in good health. Some clones in this sample may be carry-over from other donors' samples.

CDR3 residues: CASSRADRTAYEQYF. The CDR3 DNA follows: TGTGCCAGCAGCCGGGCGGACAGGACGGCCTACGAGCAGTACTTC. V is TRBV14 and J is TRBJ2-7; 7 positions match TRBD1. The V segment lost 4 bases and the J segment 2 bases; nucleotides outside the gene matches: 8. Germline loops: CDR1 SGHDN, CDR2 FVKESK. The CDR3 has 15 residues.